This T cell receptor (beta chain) was sequenced in a study of memory B cells and T cells in multiple sclerosis (dated by TCRdb to the late 2010s). A note on the overall study: In multiple sclerosis patients, the study set the TCR beta repertoires of autoproliferating peripheral T cells against those of T cells infiltrating brain lesions. TCR sequencing included a couple of multiple sclerosis patients for whom either brain lesions at autopsy or brain-infiltrating cells from biopsy were available.

About this clone itself: Its antigen remains unidentified. Per-base qualities were not stored, and no clone one base away is much larger.

Results and caveats for the whole study, not just this receptor: Because clone-set sizes varied across compartments, the counts of shared clonotypes were affected, making normalization necessary.

After CFSE-labeled PBMCs were cultured without any stimulus, the autoproliferating (CFSEdim) and non-proliferating (CFSEhi) T cell fractions were each sequenced on their own. In total, some 5x10^7 CFSE-labeled PBMCs were cultured without stimulus for 6 to 8 days, after which replicate wells were pooled. PBMCs were labeled with about 0.5 uM CFSE and cultured in serum-free AIM-V medium without exogenous stimuli. PBMCs were isolated by Ficoll density gradient centrifugation and were cryopreserved before use. Live 7-AAD-negative cells were sorted on a FACSAria III, washed with PBS, and frozen at -80 degrees C as dry pellets. CDR1 and CDR2, looked up from the germline V gene (reference sequence), are LNHNV and YYDKDF. The CDR3 sequence holds 15 residues, the cysteine and phenylalanine included. The kept DNA is CDR3 alone, 45 bases in frame from the first base. V drops 5 bases and J drops 0 bases, leaving 11 bases in between.

Using the immunoSEQ Platform, TCRbeta CDR3 regions were amplified from extracted genomic DNA. Multiplex PCR, high-throughput sequencing and a vendor bioinformatics pipeline were combined in the immunoSEQ assay. In the authors' own workflow: Non-productive sequences and CDR3s under 4 amino acids long were removed, and the clonotype frequencies in each sample were recalculated. In immunoSEQ Analyzer 2.0, shared clonotypes were identified as identical CDR3 amino acid, V gene and J gene sequences. Repertoire overlap was normalized by dividing shared clonotype counts by the product of both clone-set sizes, scaled by 1000 into arbitrary units. What TCRdb holds here is the immuneACCESS table cut down to in-frame rearrangements. Part of the clones is not present; checked against another copy, under half of the missing clones reflect an unresolved V gene, and the others are unexplained. V, J and clone size reflect that table, while D and trimming were determined from the DNA. The sample yields approximately 32,000 clones; 86% were counted once. The top ten clonotypes cover 2% to 3% of the sample.

The TCR sequence derives from a human donor with multiple sclerosis. The V gene is TRBV15 and the J gene is TRBJ2-1; the D gene is possibly TRBD1 or TRBD2, each agreeing over 5 bases. Sequenced input: PBMCs from blood kept in culture. The CDR3 protein sequence reads: CATSPSGTSYNEQFF. The DNA reads as follows: TGTGCCACCAGCCCCTCGGGGACCTCCTACAATGAGCAGTTCTTC.